Following are 18 T cell receptor beta chains from one sample sequenced in a study of CXCR3-negative and CXCR3-positive naive CD8 T cells. Carrying UMI labels, the TRB cDNA libraries were prepared through 5' RACE. TCRdb re-called the 5' RACE reads; every CDR3 protein appears as one record, without DNA. This repertoire includes approximately 53,000 distinct CDR3 sequences. Sequenced material: memory CD8+ T cells from blood. The receptors derive from a human donor in good health. Some clones in this sample may be carry-over from other donors' samples.

V gene TRBV5-1 combines with J gene TRBJ2-6; without DNA, the TCRdb call of TRBD1 cannot be checked. The CDR3 runs 19 residues. Per the germline V gene, CDR1 is SGHRS and CDR2 is YFSETQ. CDR3 residues: CASSLAPGQVSSGANVLTF. Filled out from reference TRBV5-1 and TRBJ2-6, the complete variable domain reads KAGVTQTPRYLIKTRGQQVTLSCSPISGHRSVSWYQQTPGQGLQFLFEYFSETQRNKGNFPGRFSGRQFSNSRSEMNVSTLELGDSALYLCASSLAPGQVSSGANVLTFGAGSRLTVL.

The chain couples TRBV27 to TRBJ2-1; TCRdb indicates TRBD2, and absent DNA this call remains unverified. This CDR3 region has 16 residues. From germline, CDR1 is MNHEY and CDR2 SMNVEV (reference sequence). CDR3 residues: CASSLEAPSSYNEQFF.

The chain is built from TRBV3-1 and TRBJ2-1; as DNA is missing, the TRBD1 call by TCRdb cannot be tested. The CDR3 has 16 residues. CDR1 and CDR2 from the germline V gene are LGHDT and YNNKEL (reference sequence). Here the CDR3 reads CASSQVLGAGGDEQFF.

V and J are TRBV7-9 and TRBJ1-2; TCRdb lists TRBD1, though no DNA is available to test this call. Germline CDR1 reads SEHNR; CDR2 reads FQNEAQ (reference sequence). This CDR3 spans 14 amino acids. CDR3: CASSFTGGAYGYTF.

The rearrangement links TRBV20-1 to TRBJ2-7; the D call of TRBD1 rests on TCRdb alone, since no DNA is present to check it. The CDR3 contains 16 residues. The germline V gene has CDR1 DFQATT and CDR2 SNEGSKA (reference sequence). CDR3 region: CSARAPDLRETYEQYF.

The rearrangement joins TRBV29-1 to TRBJ1-2. CDR3 length: 14 residues. Germline assignment: CDR1 SQVTM and CDR2 ANQGSEA. The CDR3 reads CSVEDRDFDYGYTF.

This chain joins TRBV5-1 and TRBJ1-2. The germline gives CDR1 SGHRS, CDR2 YFSETQ. The CDR3 consists of 18 residues. The CDR3 sequence: CASSLEASSERGGYGYTF.

V and J are TRBV7-9 and TRBJ1-2; the D gene TCRdb calls, TRBD1, cannot be checked with no DNA. This CDR3 spans 16 amino acids. Germline loops: CDR1 SEHNR, CDR2 FQNEAQ (reference sequence). The CDR3 loop reads CASSLDLGPRGYGYTF.

The chain employs TRBV29-1 and TRBJ2-7; TCRdb's D gene call, TRBD1, goes unchecked for lack of DNA. Per the germline V gene, CDR1 is SQVTM and CDR2 is ANQGSEA. The length of the CDR3 is 12 residues. The CDR3 here is CSARRGGSEQYF.

This chain joins TRBV15 and TRBJ1-1; the D call from TCRdb, TRBD1, cannot be confirmed without DNA. Germline V lookup: CDR1 LNHNV, CDR2 YYDKDF (reference sequence). The CDR3 spans 17 residues. The CDR3 loop is CATSRLDRGRANTEAFF.

This sequence joins TRBV7-9 and TRBJ1-1. The CDR3 covers 16 residues. Per germline, CDR1 SEHNR and CDR2 FQNEAQ (reference sequence). This CDR3 is CASSDALGGGYTEAFF.

The V and J genes are TRBV7-3 and TRBJ2-5; checking the TCRdb D call of TRBD2 is not possible without DNA. This CDR3 has 13 residues. Germline CDR1 and CDR2: SGHTA and FQGTGA. The CDR3 here is CASSATGAETQYF.

The chain's CDR3 is CASSLGSSTDTQYF. The J gene is TRBJ2-3, the V gene TRBV13. The CDR3 loop spans 14 amino acids. Looked up from germline, CDR1 is PRHDT and CDR2 is FYEKMQ (reference sequence).

The chain recombines TRBV7-2 with TRBJ2-3; TCRdb reports TRBD2, a call that lacks DNA to check it against. This CDR3 is built from 16 residues. Germline CDR1 is SGHTA and CDR2 is FQGNSA. CDR3: CASSPTTSRGADTQYF.

J is TRBJ1-5 and V is TRBV6-2 or TRBV6-3; TCRdb's assignment of TRBD1 cannot be checked, as there is no DNA. The CDR3 length is 14 residues. Germline CDR1 and CDR2: MNHEY and SVGEGT. CDR3 amino acids: CASRTAADSQPQHF.

J is TRBJ2-3 and V is TRBV27. This CDR3 has 13 residues. CDR1 is MNHEY, CDR2 SMNVEV, per germline (reference sequence). CDR3 protein: CASSLADTDTQYF.

The V call is TRBV28, the J call TRBJ2-1; there is no DNA to check the TCRdb D call of TRBD2. CDR3 length: 13 amino acids. Germline-derived CDR1 and CDR2 are MDHEN and SYDVKM. CDR3 in amino acids: CASSTSGYNEQFF.

The genes are TRBV11-2 and TRBJ2-2. In germline, CDR1 is SGHAT, CDR2 FQNNGV. This CDR3 spans 16 amino acids. This CDR3 is CASSSLDQANTGELFF.